This T cell receptor (beta chain) came from a study of OX40 agonist ivuxolimab in advanced cancers. The wider study: Dosing consisted of intravenous ivuxolimab at 0.01 to 10 mg/kg every 2 weeks. Patients were 82.7% male with ages roughly 20 to 85, mean around 58.

Study-wide results and limits: CD4+ and CD8+ blood T cells expanded clonally by week 6 at 0.1 to 3.0 mg/kg. It was not determined which antigens were specifically recognized by the peripheral T cells that had undergone clonal expansion.

Concerning this clone itself: The antigen remains unidentified.

The data were produced by immunoSEQ multiplex PCR, yet TCRdb's version contains in-frame clones alone and is incomplete. The repertoire includes 76,000 or so clones, 70% to 90% of them detected once, and 5% to 6.5% sits in the top ten. The germline CDR1 and CDR2 sequences are MNHNY and SVGAGI (reference sequence). The CDR3 sequence is 12 residues long. Trimming removed 5 bases from V and 10 bases from J, with 14 bases in between. The gene calls are TRBV6-6 and TRBJ1-1, with D perhaps TRBD1 (5 bases). This sequence was found in an adult with an advanced solid tumor such as melanoma, head and neck, liver or kidney cancer. Sequenced here: CD4+ or CD8+ T cells sorted from blood, sampled in a trial of the OX40 agonist ivuxolimab. The CDR3 DNA sequence: TGTGCCAGCAGTCCCATGGGGGGGGGAGCTTTCTTT. Residues: CASSPMGGGAFF.